This is a list of T cell receptor beta chains from one sample in a study of T cells after posttransplantation cyclophosphamide. Sequenced by immunoSEQ multiplex PCR; TCRdb stores in-frame clones only, minus some. Reported are roughly 3,000 clones, none seen only once; the ten largest carry about an eighth. Sequences were derived from PBMCs, sampled after allogeneic stem cell transplant with posttransplant cyclophosphamide. All receptors derive from an older female patient who received an allogeneic stem cell transplant from a related donor and was CMV-positive. Some T cells may originate from the graft donor. Each CDR3 is given with its conserved first and last residue. The D gene is left open where the match is weak. The listing skips clone size in some rows; elsewhere it reads once, few, many or a size class.

d_gene: TRBD2
abundance: many
v_gene: TRBV6-5
j_gene: TRBJ2-1
CDR3nt: TGTGCCAGCAGTTCCTCAACTAGCGGGAGGGCCAATGAGCAGTTCTTC
CDR3aa: CASSSSTSGRANEQFF

d_gene: NA
abundance: NA
v_gene: TRBV15
j_gene: TRBJ2-3
CDR3nt: TGTGCCACCAGCAGAGTGATATATGAGAAGGCGCAGTATTTT
CDR3aa: CATSRVIYEKAQYF

d_gene: TRBD1
abundance: NA
v_gene: TRBV30
j_gene: TRBJ2-7
CDR3nt: TGTGCCTGGAGGCGCCGGGACAGCTTCTACGAGCAGTACTTC
CDR3aa: CAWRRRDSFYEQYF

d_gene: NA
abundance: many
v_gene: TRBV18
j_gene: TRBJ1-5
CDR3nt: TGTGCCAGCTCGACGCTCGGACGGGACACCCAGCATTTT
CDR3aa: CASSTLGRDTQHF

d_gene: TRBD2
abundance: many
v_gene: TRBV9
j_gene: TRBJ2-1
CDR3nt: TGTGCCAGCAGCGTAGTTAGGCGGGGGGCGTACAATGAGCAGTTCTTC
CDR3aa: CASSVVRRGAYNEQFF

d_gene: NA
abundance: NA
v_gene: TRBV27
j_gene: TRBJ1-5
CDR3nt: TGTGCCAGCAGCAGATACAGGGCCCCGAATCAGCCCCAGCATTTT
CDR3aa: CASSRYRAPNQPQHF

d_gene: NA
abundance: many
v_gene: TRBV10-3
j_gene: TRBJ1-1
CDR3nt: TGTGCCATCAAGCGGGATGACACTGAAGCTTTCTTT
CDR3aa: CAIKRDDTEAFF

d_gene: TRBD1
abundance: medium-sized
v_gene: TRBV7-3
j_gene: TRBJ1-2
CDR3nt: TGTGCCAGCAGCTTAATGGCAGGGGGAGACTATGGCTACACCTTC
CDR3aa: CASSLMAGGDYGYTF

d_gene: TRBD2
abundance: medium-sized
v_gene: TRBV19
j_gene: TRBJ2-1
CDR3nt: TGTGCCAGTGGGGGACTAGCGGCACAGAGCTCCTACAATGAGCAGTTCTTC
CDR3aa: CASGGLAAQSSYNEQFF

d_gene: NA
abundance: few
v_gene: TRBV18
j_gene: TRBJ2-5
CDR3nt: TGTGCCAGCTCATCCTATTTCGCACGAGGGGAGACCCAGTACTTC
CDR3aa: CASSSYFARGETQYF

d_gene: NA
abundance: many
v_gene: TRBV7-8
j_gene: TRBJ2-3
CDR3nt: TGTGCCAGCAGCCCACGGGGGAGTCTTCCAGATACGCAGTATTTT
CDR3aa: CASSPRGSLPDTQYF

d_gene: NA
abundance: many
v_gene: TRBV6-5
j_gene: TRBJ1-6
CDR3nt: TGTGCCAGCAGTCTCCTAAGCGGGACCCTCCACTTT
CDR3aa: CASSLLSGTLHF

d_gene: TRBD2
abundance: large
v_gene: TRBV5-6
j_gene: TRBJ2-1
CDR3nt: TGTGCCAGCAGCTCCCCGGGGAGGGTACCTAGGGAGCAGTTCTTC
CDR3aa: CASSSPGRVPREQFF

d_gene: NA
abundance: many
v_gene: TRBV4-1
j_gene: TRBJ1-1
CDR3nt: TGCGCCAGCAGCCAAGTTTCCGTGACTGAAGCTTTCTTT
CDR3aa: CASSQVSVTEAFF

d_gene: NA
abundance: many
v_gene: TRBV7-6
j_gene: TRBJ1-2
CDR3nt: TGTGCCAGCAGCCCCTCCAGGGTCGGAGGTGGCTACACCTTC
CDR3aa: CASSPSRVGGGYTF

d_gene: NA
abundance: many
v_gene: TRBV30
j_gene: TRBJ2-3
CDR3nt: TGTGCCTGGAGCAACGGACTGGGTTTTGGCACAGATACGCAGTATTTT
CDR3aa: CAWSNGLGFGTDTQYF

d_gene: NA
abundance: many
v_gene: TRBV6-1
j_gene: TRBJ1-5
CDR3nt: TGTGCCAGCAGTGAAAAAAGGGGGAATCAGCCCCAGCATTTT
CDR3aa: CASSEKRGNQPQHF

d_gene: NA
abundance: many
v_gene: TRBV4-2
j_gene: TRBJ1-2
CDR3nt: TGTGCCAGCAGCCAAGATCCCGGGGCGGGGGGCTACACCTTC
CDR3aa: CASSQDPGAGGYTF

d_gene: NA
abundance: many
v_gene: TRBV11-2
j_gene: TRBJ2-7
CDR3nt: TGTGCCAGCAGCCGGTACTACGAGCAGTACTTC
CDR3aa: CASSRYYEQYF

d_gene: NA
abundance: many
v_gene: TRBV4-1
j_gene: TRBJ2-4
CDR3nt: TGCGCCAGCAGCCAAGTCGAACGGACAGCCAACATTCAGTACTTC
CDR3aa: CASSQVERTANIQYF

d_gene: TRBD1
abundance: many
v_gene: TRBV12-3/TRBV12-4
j_gene: TRBJ1-1
CDR3nt: TGTGCCAGCAGTGCCGAACAGGGGGCGCGAACTGAAGCTTTCTTT
CDR3aa: CASSAEQGARTEAFF

d_gene: TRBD2
abundance: many
v_gene: TRBV6-6
j_gene: TRBJ2-5
CDR3nt: TGTGCCAGCAAGGGACTAGCGGGGGGACAAGAGACCCAGTACTTC
CDR3aa: CASKGLAGGQETQYF

d_gene: NA
abundance: many
v_gene: TRBV7-8
j_gene: TRBJ2-1
CDR3nt: TGTGCCAGCAGCTTATTCCGCTCCTACAATGAGCAGTTCTTC
CDR3aa: CASSLFRSYNEQFF

d_gene: NA
abundance: many
v_gene: TRBV7-2
j_gene: TRBJ2-1
CDR3nt: TGTGCCAGCAGCTTTTCGCGACAGCGCAATGAGCAGTTCTTC
CDR3aa: CASSFSRQRNEQFF

d_gene: NA
abundance: many
v_gene: TRBV7-9
j_gene: TRBJ1-1
CDR3nt: TGTGCCAGCACGGTCGGGGTAACAACTGAAGCTTTCTTT
CDR3aa: CASTVGVTTEAFF

d_gene: TRBD2
abundance: medium-sized
v_gene: TRBV14
j_gene: TRBJ2-1
CDR3nt: TGTGCCAGCAGCCAAGACCCTGGCGGGGGTTTTAGCAATGAGCAGTTCTTC
CDR3aa: CASSQDPGGGFSNEQFF

d_gene: NA
abundance: many
v_gene: TRBV7-2
j_gene: TRBJ2-7
CDR3nt: TGTGCCAGCAGCATCCAGGGCGCCTACGAGCAGTACTTC
CDR3aa: CASSIQGAYEQYF

d_gene: NA
abundance: few
v_gene: TRBV27
j_gene: TRBJ1-5
CDR3nt: TGTGCCAGCAAACCAGGACACCTTGGCAATCAGCCCCAGCATTTT
CDR3aa: CASKPGHLGNQPQHF

d_gene: TRBD1
abundance: NA
v_gene: TRBV6-1
j_gene: TRBJ2-5
CDR3nt: TGTGCCAGCAGAGAGACAGGGAGAGAGACCCAGTACTTC
CDR3aa: CASRETGRETQYF

d_gene: NA
abundance: many
v_gene: TRBV12-3/TRBV12-4
j_gene: TRBJ1-3
CDR3nt: TGTGCCAGCAGTTTAAGCCAGGGCCGCATCTCTGGAAACACCATATATTTT
CDR3aa: CASSLSQGRISGNTIYF

d_gene: NA
abundance: many
v_gene: TRBV6-4
j_gene: TRBJ2-3
CDR3nt: TGTGCCAGCAGCACAGGGAGACAACACTCGACGCAGTATTTT
CDR3aa: CASSTGRQHSTQYF

d_gene: NA
abundance: few
v_gene: TRBV15
j_gene: TRBJ2-3
CDR3nt: TGTGCCACCAGCAGAGATCAAACAGATACGCAGTATTTT
CDR3aa: CATSRDQTDTQYF

d_gene: NA
abundance: many
v_gene: TRBV4-2
j_gene: TRBJ2-1
CDR3nt: TGTGCCAGCAGCCAACGCGACAACGGCGATGAGCAGTTCTTC
CDR3aa: CASSQRDNGDEQFF

d_gene: NA
abundance: many
v_gene: TRBV7-3
j_gene: TRBJ2-5
CDR3nt: TGTGCCAGCAGCCTAAACAGGGAAGAGACCCAGTACTTC
CDR3aa: CASSLNREETQYF

d_gene: NA
abundance: many
v_gene: TRBV15
j_gene: TRBJ2-7
CDR3nt: TGTGCCACCTCTCTGGGCCCCGGGGACGAGCAGTACTTC
CDR3aa: CATSLGPGDEQYF

d_gene: NA
abundance: medium-sized
v_gene: TRBV5-6
j_gene: TRBJ1-5
CDR3nt: TGTGCCAGCATCCGGTGGGGGGGAAGGGGTCAGCCCCAGCATTTT
CDR3aa: CASIRWGGRGQPQHF

d_gene: TRBD1
abundance: many
v_gene: TRBV6-6
j_gene: TRBJ2-5
CDR3nt: TGTGCCAGCAGTTCACAGGGGGGCCAAGAGACCCAGTACTTC
CDR3aa: CASSSQGGQETQYF

d_gene: NA
abundance: many
v_gene: TRBV24-1
j_gene: TRBJ2-1
CDR3nt: TGTGCCACCAGTGGCAGGGGCAGCTACAATGAGCAGTTCTTC
CDR3aa: CATSGRGSYNEQFF

d_gene: NA
abundance: many
v_gene: TRBV7-2
j_gene: TRBJ2-1
CDR3nt: TGTGCCAGCAGCTTAGCGGGGGGGCACAATGAGCAGTTCTTC
CDR3aa: CASSLAGGHNEQFF

d_gene: TRBD2
abundance: many
v_gene: TRBV7-6
j_gene: TRBJ2-7
CDR3nt: TGTGCCAGCAGCTCGGGGCTAGCGGGAGGAGTAGGGAGCTACGAGCAGTACTTC
CDR3aa: CASSSGLAGGVGSYEQYF

d_gene: TRBD1
abundance: many
v_gene: TRBV19
j_gene: TRBJ2-6
CDR3nt: TGTGCCAGTAGTTCCGGGGGACAGGTCTTCTCTGGGGCCAACGTCCTGACTTTC
CDR3aa: CASSSGGQVFSGANVLTF

d_gene: NA
abundance: many
v_gene: TRBV5-1
j_gene: TRBJ2-7
CDR3nt: TGCGCCAGCAGCTTGACGGTTCTAGATCGGTACGAGCAGTACTTC
CDR3aa: CASSLTVLDRYEQYF

d_gene: TRBD1
abundance: few
v_gene: TRBV30
j_gene: TRBJ1-2
CDR3nt: TGTGCCTGGAACCGGGACAGGCCCTATGGCTACACCTTC
CDR3aa: CAWNRDRPYGYTF

d_gene: TRBD1
abundance: many
v_gene: TRBV6-2/TRBV6-3
j_gene: TRBJ1-2
CDR3nt: TGTGCCAGCTGCAGGGACAGGGGCATCTATGGCTACACCTTC
CDR3aa: CASCRDRGIYGYTF

d_gene: TRBD1
abundance: many
v_gene: TRBV12-3/TRBV12-4
j_gene: TRBJ1-1
CDR3nt: TGTGCCAGCACCTTCCGGGACAGGGGAGGGGCTGAAGCTTTCTTT
CDR3aa: CASTFRDRGGAEAFF

d_gene: NA
abundance: medium-sized
v_gene: TRBV7-2
j_gene: TRBJ1-2
CDR3nt: TGTGCCAGCAGCGCGACAGTTAACTATGGCTACACCTTC
CDR3aa: CASSATVNYGYTF

d_gene: TRBD1
abundance: many
v_gene: TRBV7-2
j_gene: TRBJ1-3
CDR3nt: TGTGCCAGCAGCTTAGCGGGACAGGCTGGAAACACCATATATTTT
CDR3aa: CASSLAGQAGNTIYF

d_gene: TRBD1
abundance: many
v_gene: TRBV6-5
j_gene: TRBJ1-2
CDR3nt: TGTGCCAGCAGCGGACAGGGGGCGGCTGGCTACACCTTC
CDR3aa: CASSGQGAAGYTF

d_gene: NA
abundance: medium-sized
v_gene: TRBV19
j_gene: TRBJ2-1
CDR3nt: TGTGCCAGTAGTATAGGCTCAGGGTTGGATGAGCAGTTCTTC
CDR3aa: CASSIGSGLDEQFF

d_gene: TRBD1
abundance: many
v_gene: TRBV19
j_gene: TRBJ1-2
CDR3nt: TGTGCCAGTAGCCGGGACAGCTATGGCTACACCTTC
CDR3aa: CASSRDSYGYTF